The present TCR beta chain was sequenced within a study of molecular identifiers for immune sequencing clone quantification. MiXCR was run by TCRdb on the PCR reads, yielding one entry per CDR3 protein. The table lists approximately 590,000 distinct CDR3 sequences, over 25% of them singletons. Per the germline V gene, CDR1 is SGHTA and CDR2 is FQGNSA. The CDR3 spans 15 residues. V gave up 1 base and J gave up 5 bases, with 11 bases separating them. The chain couples TRBV7-2 to TRBJ2-2, with D possibly matching TRBD2 (7 bases). The sequenced sample was naive CD8+ T cells from blood, with Jurkat cell RNA spiked in. The subset here: FACS-sorted CD8+CD4-CCR7+CD45RA+ naive T cells. The receptor comes from a human donor in good health. Some libraries in this study had Jurkat cell RNA spiked in. In nucleotides, the CDR3 is TGTGCCAGCAGCTTAGAGGGGGGGTGGACCGGGGAGCTGTTTTTT. Its protein is CASSLEGGWTGELFF. Based on the CDR3 plus reference TRBV7-2 and TRBJ2-2, the full variable domain is GAGVSQSPSNKVTEKGKDVELRCDPISGHTALYWYRQSLGQGLEFLIYFQGNSAPDKSGLPSDRFSAERTGGSVSTLTIQRTQQEDSAVYLCASSLEGGWTGELFFGEGSRLTVL.